This TCR beta chain derives from a study of T cells in Graves' hyperthyroidism and ophthalmopathy. Hyperthyroidism, newly diagnosed and lasting under 2 months, affected patients aged 18 to 65. TCR beta CDR3 regions were amplified from RNA transcripts. The TCR CDR3 first-round RT-PCR relied on the HTBI primer set. One entry per CDR3 protein results from TCRdb running MiXCR on the multiplex PCR reads. The sample includes roughly 380,000 distinct CDR3 sequences, about 13% of them seen just once. The V gene's germline CDR1 is LGHDT and CDR2 YNNKEL (reference sequence). This CDR3 comprises 16 residues. Between the trimmed V and J ends, which lost 3 bases and 3 bases, there was a span of 16 bases.

The sample was blood. The chain employs TRBV3-1 and TRBJ2-3; D could derive from TRBD1 or TRBD2 (5 bases each). The receptor was derived from a man aged 25 to 45 with Graves' hyperthyroidism that later progressed to Graves' ophthalmopathy. In DNA form, the CDR3 reads TGTGCCAGCAGCCAGAATTGGGACCCTGCAACAGATACGCAGTATTTT. As protein: CASSQNWDPATDTQYF.